One and the same sample provided the 4 T cell receptor beta chains below, sequenced in a study of regulatory T cells in long-lasting Graves disease. Time point here: newly diagnosed GD, antithyroid drugs for less than 3 months. From RNA extracted from PBMCs, the TCR library was made. Library construction for TCR beta used iRepertoire HTBI primers and Arm-PCR of CDR3 regions. TCRdb used MiXCR to reprocess the multiplex PCR reads, holding one entry per CDR3 protein. This sample has 540,000 or so distinct CDR3 sequences; roughly 14% occur once, and the top ten carry about 9.1%. The sample also formed part of further work on T cells in Graves' hyperthyroidism and ophthalmopathy.

The sample here was peripheral blood mononuclear cells (PBMCs), taken at new diagnosis, from a patient treated with antithyroid drugs. The receptors were gathered from a man aged 25-45 years with Graves disease.

In its sample, this clonotype was seen many times. The chain combines TRBV6-2 or TRBV6-3 with TRBJ2-2; D assignment may be TRBD1 or TRBD2 (5 bases each). This CDR3 is built from 17 residues. Germline CDR1 and CDR2: MNHEY and SVGEGT. V was cut by 0 bases and J by 2 bases, with 13 bases left in between. The CDR3 nucleotides are TGTGCCAGCAGTTACTCGTCCGGGACGAGCAACACCGGGGAGCTGTTTTTT. Translated: CASSYSSGTSNTGELFF.

This clonotype came up many times. CDR3 DNA sequence: TGTGCCAGCAGTTACCCTCCCCCCAGCGGGAGAGGCGAGCAGTACTTC. Residues: CASSYPPPSGRGEQYF. This chain uses TRBV6-2 or TRBV6-3 with TRBJ2-7; 8 bases line up with TRBD2. V was clipped by 2 bases and J by 6 bases; unmatched bases: 12. Germline V CDR1 and CDR2: MNHEY, SVGEGT. CDR3 length equals 16 residues.

Comments on this clonotype: Being one base from a much bigger clone, this may be a read error. The chain is built from TRBV11-3 and TRBJ2-1, with D possibly matching TRBD2 (5 bases). The CDR3 length is 14 residues. Germline CDR1 is SGHNT and CDR2 is YENEEA. The CDR3 reads CASSSRTHPTEQSF. CDR3 sequence (DNA): TGTGCCAGCAGCTCAAGGACTCACCCTACTGAGCAGTCCTTC.

This clonotype was counted ten times or more. V usage is TRBV11-2 and J usage is TRBJ1-2; maybe TRBD1 (5 bases). Germline V gene sequence: CDR1 SGHAT, CDR2 FQNNGV. This CDR3 is built from 14 residues. V was cut by 5 bases and J by 2 bases, with 12 bases left in between. The CDR3 region is CASSHMGRNYGYTF. For the CDR3, the DNA is TGTGCCAGCAGCCATATGGGACGAAACTATGGCTACACCTTC.